This T cell receptor beta chain was sequenced for a study of identical twins. The study, taken as a whole, reports: Conclusions were drawn cross-sectionally by statistical analysis, without following the same donors. Out-of-frame TCR alpha sharing in monozygotic twins exceeded recombination model predictions.

TCRdb re-called the 5' RACE reads with MiXCR, one entry per CDR3 protein. Found here are hundreds of thousands of distinct CDR3 sequences, about 12% of them singletons; the top ten hold 1.5% to 2%. To note about this clonotype: Its target is unknown.

V lost 2 bases to trimming and J lost 7 bases, with 17 bases between them. The CDR3 loop spans 15 amino acids. Germline lookup yields CDR1 MNHEY and CDR2 SVGAGI. A further study also used this sample, focusing on yellow fever vaccine responses in identical twins.

The receptor comes from a young woman in good health. The specimen sequenced was PBMCs. The V call is TRBV6-5, the J call TRBJ1-1; the D is unclear. The CDR3 reads CASSYRLQAHREAFF. The CDR3 DNA sequence: TGTGCCAGCAGTTACCGATTACAAGCCCACCGTGAAGCTTTCTTT.